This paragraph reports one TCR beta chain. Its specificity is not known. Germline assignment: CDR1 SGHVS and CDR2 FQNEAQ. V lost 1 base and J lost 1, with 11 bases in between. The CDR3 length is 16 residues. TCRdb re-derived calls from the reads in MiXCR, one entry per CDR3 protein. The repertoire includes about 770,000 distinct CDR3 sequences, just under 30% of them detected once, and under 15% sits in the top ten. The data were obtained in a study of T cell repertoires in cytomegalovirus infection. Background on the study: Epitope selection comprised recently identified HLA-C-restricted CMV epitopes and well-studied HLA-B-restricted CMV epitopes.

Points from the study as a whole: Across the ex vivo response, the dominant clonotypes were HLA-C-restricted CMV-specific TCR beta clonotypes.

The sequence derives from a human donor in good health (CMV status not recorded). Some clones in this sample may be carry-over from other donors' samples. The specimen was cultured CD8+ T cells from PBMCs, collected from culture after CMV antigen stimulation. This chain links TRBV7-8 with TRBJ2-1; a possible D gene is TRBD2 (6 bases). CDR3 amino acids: CASSLDPGVSYNEQFF. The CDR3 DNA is TGTGCCAGCAGCTTAGACCCGGGGGTGTCCTACAATGAGCAGTTCTTC.